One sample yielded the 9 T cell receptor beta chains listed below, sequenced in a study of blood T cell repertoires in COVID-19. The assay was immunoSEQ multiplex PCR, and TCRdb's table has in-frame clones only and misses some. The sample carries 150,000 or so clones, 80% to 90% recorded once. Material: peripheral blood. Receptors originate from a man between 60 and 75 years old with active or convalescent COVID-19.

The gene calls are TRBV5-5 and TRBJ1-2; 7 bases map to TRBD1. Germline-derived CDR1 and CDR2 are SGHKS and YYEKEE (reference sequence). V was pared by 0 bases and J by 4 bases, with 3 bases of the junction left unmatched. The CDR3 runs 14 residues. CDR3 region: CASSLVAGGYGYTF. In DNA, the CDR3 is TGTGCCAGCAGCTTGGTCGCAGGGGGCTATGGCTACACCTTC.

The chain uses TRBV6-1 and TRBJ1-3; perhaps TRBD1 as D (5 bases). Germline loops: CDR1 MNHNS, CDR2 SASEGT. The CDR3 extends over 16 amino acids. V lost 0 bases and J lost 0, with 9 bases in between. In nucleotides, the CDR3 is TGTGCCAGCAGTGAAGCTCCGGGGGGCTCTGGAAACACCATATATTTT. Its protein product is CASSEAPGGSGNTIYF.

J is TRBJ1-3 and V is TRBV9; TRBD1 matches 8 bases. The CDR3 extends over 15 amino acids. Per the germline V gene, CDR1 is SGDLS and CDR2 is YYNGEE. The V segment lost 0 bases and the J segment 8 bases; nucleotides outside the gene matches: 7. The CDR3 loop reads CASSVAVGRGHTIYF. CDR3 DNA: TGTGCCAGCAGCGTAGCTGTGGGCAGGGGGCACACCATATATTTT.

CDR3 region: CASSLQGFEKLFF. CDR3 DNA sequence: TGTGCCAGCAGTCTCCAGGGATTCGAAAAACTGTTTTTT. J is TRBJ1-4 and V is TRBV25-1; D might be TRBD1 (5 bases). V shed 5 bases and J shed 8 bases, with 12 bases lying between them. This CDR3 has 13 residues. Germline V gene lookup returns CDR1 MGHDK and CDR2 SYGVNS.

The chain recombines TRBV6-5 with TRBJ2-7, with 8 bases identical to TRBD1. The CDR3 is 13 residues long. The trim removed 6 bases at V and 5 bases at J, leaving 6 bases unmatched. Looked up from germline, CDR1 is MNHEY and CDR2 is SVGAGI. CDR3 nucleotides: TGTGCCAGCAGCCGGGGACAGGCCAACGAGCAGTACTTC. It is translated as CASSRGQANEQYF.

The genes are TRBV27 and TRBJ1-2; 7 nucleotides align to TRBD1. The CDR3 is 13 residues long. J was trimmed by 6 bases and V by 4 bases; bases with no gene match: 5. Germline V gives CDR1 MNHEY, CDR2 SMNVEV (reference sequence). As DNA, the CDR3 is TGTGCCAGCAGTTCGCACAGGGGTGATGGCTACACCTTC. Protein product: CASSSHRGDGYTF.

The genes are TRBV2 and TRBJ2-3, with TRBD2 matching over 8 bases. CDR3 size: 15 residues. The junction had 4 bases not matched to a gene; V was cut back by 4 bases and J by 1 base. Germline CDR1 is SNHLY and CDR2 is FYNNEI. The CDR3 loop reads CASSVGREGTDTQYF. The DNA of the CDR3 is TGTGCCAGCAGTGTCGGGAGGGAGGGCACAGATACGCAGTATTTT. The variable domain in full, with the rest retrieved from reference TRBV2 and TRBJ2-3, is EPEVTQTPSHQVTQMGQEVILRCVPISNHLYFYWYRQILGQKVEFLVSFYNNEISEKSEIFDDQFSVERPDGSNFTLKIRSTKLEDSAMYFCASSVGREGTDTQYFGPGTRLTVL.

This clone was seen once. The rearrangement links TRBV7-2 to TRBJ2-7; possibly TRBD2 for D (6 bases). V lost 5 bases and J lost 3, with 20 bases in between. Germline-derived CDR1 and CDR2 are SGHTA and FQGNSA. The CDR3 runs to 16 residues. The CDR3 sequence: CASSRSEAGDGYEQYF. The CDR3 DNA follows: TGTGCCAGCAGCCGTAGCGAAGCGGGCGATGGCTACGAGCAGTACTTC.

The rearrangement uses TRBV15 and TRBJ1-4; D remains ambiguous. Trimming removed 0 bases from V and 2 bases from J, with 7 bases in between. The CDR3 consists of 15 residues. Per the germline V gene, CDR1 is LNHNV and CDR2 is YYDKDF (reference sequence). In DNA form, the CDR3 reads TGTGCCACCAGCAGAGATGAGGGCACTAATGAAAAACTGTTTTTT. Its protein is CATSRDEGTNEKLFF.